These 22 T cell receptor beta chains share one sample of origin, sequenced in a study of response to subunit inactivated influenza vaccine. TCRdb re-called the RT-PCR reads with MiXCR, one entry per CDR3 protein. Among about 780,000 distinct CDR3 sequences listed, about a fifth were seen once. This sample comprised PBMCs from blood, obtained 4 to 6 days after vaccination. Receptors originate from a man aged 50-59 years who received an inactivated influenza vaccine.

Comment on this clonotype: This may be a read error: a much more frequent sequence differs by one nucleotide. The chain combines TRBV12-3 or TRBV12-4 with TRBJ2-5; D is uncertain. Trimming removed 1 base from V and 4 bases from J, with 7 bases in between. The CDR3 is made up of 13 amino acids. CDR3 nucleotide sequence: TGTGCCAGCAGTTTAGTCGTGGCAGAGACCCAGTACTTC. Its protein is CASSLVVAETQYF.

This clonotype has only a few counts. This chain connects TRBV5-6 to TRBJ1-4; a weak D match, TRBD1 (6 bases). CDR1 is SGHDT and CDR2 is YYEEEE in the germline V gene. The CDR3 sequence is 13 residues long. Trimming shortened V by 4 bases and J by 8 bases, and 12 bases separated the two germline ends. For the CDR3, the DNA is TGTGCCAGCAGCGAGGGACACGAGGAAAAACTGTTTTTT. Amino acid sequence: CASSEGHEEKLFF.

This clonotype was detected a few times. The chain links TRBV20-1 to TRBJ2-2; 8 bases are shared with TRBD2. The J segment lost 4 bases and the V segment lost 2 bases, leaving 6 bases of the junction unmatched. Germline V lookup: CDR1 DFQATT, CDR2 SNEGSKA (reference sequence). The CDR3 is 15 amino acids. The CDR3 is CSARKRLALTGELFF. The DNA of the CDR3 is TGCAGTGCTAGAAAAAGACTAGCGCTCACCGGGGAGCTGTTTTTT.

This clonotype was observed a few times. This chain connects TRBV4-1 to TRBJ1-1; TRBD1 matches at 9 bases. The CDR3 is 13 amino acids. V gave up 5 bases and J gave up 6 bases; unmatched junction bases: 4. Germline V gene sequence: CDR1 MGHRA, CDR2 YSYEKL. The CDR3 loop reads CASSKDRGAEAFF. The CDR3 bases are TGCGCCAGCAGCAAGGACAGGGGCGCTGAAGCTTTCTTT.

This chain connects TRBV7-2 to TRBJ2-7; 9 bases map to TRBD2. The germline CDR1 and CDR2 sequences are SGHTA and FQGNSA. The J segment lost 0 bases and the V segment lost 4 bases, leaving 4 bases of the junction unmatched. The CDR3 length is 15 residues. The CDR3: CASSSASGVSYEQYF. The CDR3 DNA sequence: TGTGCCAGCAGCTCCGCTAGCGGGGTCTCCTACGAGCAGTACTTC.

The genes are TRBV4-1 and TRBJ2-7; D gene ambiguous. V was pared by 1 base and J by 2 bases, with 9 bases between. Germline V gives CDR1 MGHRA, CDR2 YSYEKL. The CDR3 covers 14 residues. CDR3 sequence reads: CASSQVSRTYEQYF. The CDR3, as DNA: TGCGCCAGCAGCCAAGTAAGCAGGACCTACGAGCAGTACTTC.

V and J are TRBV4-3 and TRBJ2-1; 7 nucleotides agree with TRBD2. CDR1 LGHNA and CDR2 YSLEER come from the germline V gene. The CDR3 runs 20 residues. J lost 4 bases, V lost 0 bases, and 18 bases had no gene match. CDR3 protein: CASSQDLEGLTSPQYNEQFF. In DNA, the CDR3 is TGCGCCAGCAGCCAAGACCTGGAGGGACTGACTAGCCCACAATACAATGAGCAGTTCTTC.

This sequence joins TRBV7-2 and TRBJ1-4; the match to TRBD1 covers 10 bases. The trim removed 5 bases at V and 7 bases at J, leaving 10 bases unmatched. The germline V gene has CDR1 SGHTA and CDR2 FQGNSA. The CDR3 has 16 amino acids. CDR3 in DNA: TGTGCCAGCAGCGCAATGGGACAGGGGATTAGTGAAAAACTGTTTTTT. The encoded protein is CASSAMGQGISEKLFF. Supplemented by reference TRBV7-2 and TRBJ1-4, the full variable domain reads GAGVSQSPSNKVTEKGKDVELRCDPISGHTALYWYRQSLGQGLEFLIYFQGNSAPDKSGLPSDRFSAERTGGSVSTLTIQRTQQEDSAVYLCASSAMGQGISEKLFFGSGTQLSVL.

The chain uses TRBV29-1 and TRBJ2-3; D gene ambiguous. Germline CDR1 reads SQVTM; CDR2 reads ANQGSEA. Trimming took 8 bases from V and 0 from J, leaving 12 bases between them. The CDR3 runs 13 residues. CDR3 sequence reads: CSINPASTDTQYF. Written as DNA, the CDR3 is TGCAGCATTAACCCCGCTAGCACAGATACGCAGTATTTT.

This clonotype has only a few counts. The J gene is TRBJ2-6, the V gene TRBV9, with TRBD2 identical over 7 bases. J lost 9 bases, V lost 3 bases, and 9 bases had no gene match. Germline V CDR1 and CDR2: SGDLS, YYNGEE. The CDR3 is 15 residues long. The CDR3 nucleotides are TGTGCCAGCAGCGCACTCCTCCGGGACTACAACGTCCTGACTTTC. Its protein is CASSALLRDYNVLTF.

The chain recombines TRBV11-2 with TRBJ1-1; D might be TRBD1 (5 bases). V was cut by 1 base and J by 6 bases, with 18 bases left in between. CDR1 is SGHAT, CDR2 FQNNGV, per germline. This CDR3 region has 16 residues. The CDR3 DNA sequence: TGTGCCAGCAGCTTAGCTTATAAACAGGCGGGCGCTGAAGCTTTCTTT. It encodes CASSLAYKQAGAEAFF. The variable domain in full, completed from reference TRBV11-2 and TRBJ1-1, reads EAGVAQSPRYKIIEKRQSVAFWCNPISGHATLYWYQQILGQGPKLLIQFQNNGVVDDSQLPKDRFSAERLKGVDSTLKIQPAKLEDSAVYLCASSLAYKQAGAEAFFGQGTRLTVV.

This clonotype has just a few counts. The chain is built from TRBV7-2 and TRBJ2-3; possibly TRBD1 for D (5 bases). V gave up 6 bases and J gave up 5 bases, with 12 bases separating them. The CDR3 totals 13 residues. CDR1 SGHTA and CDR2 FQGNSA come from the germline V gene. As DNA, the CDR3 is TGTGCCAGCAGGGGGCTTACTCAAGATACGCAGTATTTT. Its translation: CASRGLTQDTQYF.

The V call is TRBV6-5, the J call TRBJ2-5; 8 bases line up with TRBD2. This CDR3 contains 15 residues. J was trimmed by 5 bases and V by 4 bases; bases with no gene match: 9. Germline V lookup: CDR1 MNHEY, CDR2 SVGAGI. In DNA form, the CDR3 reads TGTGCCAGCAGTTCGACCGGACTAGCCGGTGAGACCCAGTACTTC. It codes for CASSSTGLAGETQYF.

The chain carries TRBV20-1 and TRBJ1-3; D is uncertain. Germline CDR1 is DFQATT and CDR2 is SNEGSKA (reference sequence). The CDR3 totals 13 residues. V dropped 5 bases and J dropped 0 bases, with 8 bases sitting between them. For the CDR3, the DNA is TGCAGTGCTGCTAGGAACTCTGGAAACACCATATATTTT. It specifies CSAARNSGNTIYF.

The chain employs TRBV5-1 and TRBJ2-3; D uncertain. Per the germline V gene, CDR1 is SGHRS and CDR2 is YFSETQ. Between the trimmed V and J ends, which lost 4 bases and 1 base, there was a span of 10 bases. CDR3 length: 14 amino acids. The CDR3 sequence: CASSPGMGTDTQYF. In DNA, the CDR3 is TGCGCCAGCAGCCCAGGAATGGGCACAGATACGCAGTATTTT.

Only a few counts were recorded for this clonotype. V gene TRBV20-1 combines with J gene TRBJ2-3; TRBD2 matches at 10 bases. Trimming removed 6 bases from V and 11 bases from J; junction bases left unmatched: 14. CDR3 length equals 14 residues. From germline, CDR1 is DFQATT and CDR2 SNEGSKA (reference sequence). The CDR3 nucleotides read TGCAGTGCCAAAACCGGGACTAGCGATATCGGGCAGTATTTT. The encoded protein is CSAKTGTSDIGQYF.

Here the CDR3 DNA reads TGTGCCAGCAGCTCCACACAGGACACCTACGAGCAGTACTTC. Its translation: CASSSTQDTYEQYF. The rearrangement joins TRBV13 to TRBJ2-7, with D maybe TRBD1 (5 bases). This CDR3 has 14 residues. Germline assignment: CDR1 PRHDT and CDR2 FYEKMQ (reference sequence). The V end lost 4 bases, the J end lost 2 bases, and 12 bases lay between the germline ends. The complete variable domain, with remaining parts taken from reference TRBV13 and TRBJ2-7, reads AAGVIQSPRHLIKEKRETATLKCYPIPRHDTVYWYQQGPGQDPQFLISFYEKMQSDKGSIPDRFSAQQFSDYHSELNMSSLELGDSALYFCASSSTQDTYEQYFGPGTRLTVT.

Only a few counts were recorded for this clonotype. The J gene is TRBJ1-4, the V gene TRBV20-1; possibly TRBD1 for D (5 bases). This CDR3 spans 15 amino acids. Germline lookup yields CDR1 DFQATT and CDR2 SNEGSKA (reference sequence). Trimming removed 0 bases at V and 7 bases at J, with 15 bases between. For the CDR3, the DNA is TGCAGTGCTAGAGATCGGATCAGGGTCGGTGAAAAACTGTTTTTT. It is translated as CSARDRIRVGEKLFF.

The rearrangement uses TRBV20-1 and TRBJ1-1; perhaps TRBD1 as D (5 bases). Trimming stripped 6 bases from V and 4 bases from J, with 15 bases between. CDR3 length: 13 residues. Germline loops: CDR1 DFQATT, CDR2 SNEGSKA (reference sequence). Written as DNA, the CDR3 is TGCAGTGCGGAGGGGCTGAGAGGCACTGAAGCTTTCTTT. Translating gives CSAEGLRGTEAFF.

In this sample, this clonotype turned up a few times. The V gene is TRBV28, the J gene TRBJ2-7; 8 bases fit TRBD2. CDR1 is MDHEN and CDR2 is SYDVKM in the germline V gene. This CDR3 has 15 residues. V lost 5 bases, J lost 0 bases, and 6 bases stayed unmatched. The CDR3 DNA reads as TGTGCCAGCAGTCGCGCGGGGGGCGGCTCCTACGAGCAGTACTTC. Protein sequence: CASSRAGGGSYEQYF.

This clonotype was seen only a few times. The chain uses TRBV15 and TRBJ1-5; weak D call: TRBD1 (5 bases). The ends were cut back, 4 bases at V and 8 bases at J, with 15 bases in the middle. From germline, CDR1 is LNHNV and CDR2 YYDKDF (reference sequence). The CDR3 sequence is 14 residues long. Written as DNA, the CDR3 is TGTGCCACCAGCAACACCCTCGGAGGGGAGCCCCAGCATTTT. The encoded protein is CATSNTLGGEPQHF. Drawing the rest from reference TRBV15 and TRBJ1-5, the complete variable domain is DAMVIQNPRYQVTQFGKPVTLSCSQTLNHNVMYWYQQKSSQAPKLLFHYYDKDFNNEADTPDNFQSRRPNTSFCFLDIRSPGLGDTAMYLCATSNTLGGEPQHFGDGTRLSIL.

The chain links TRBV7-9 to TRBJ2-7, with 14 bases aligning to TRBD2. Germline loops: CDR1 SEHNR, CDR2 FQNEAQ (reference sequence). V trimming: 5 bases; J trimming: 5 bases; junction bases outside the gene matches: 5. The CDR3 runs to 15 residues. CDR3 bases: TGTGCCAGCAGCCGCGGACTAGCGGGAGGTAACGAGCAGTACTTC. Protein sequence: CASSRGLAGGNEQYF. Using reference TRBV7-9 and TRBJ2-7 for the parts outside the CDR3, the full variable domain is DTGVSQNPRHKITKRGQNVTFRCDPISEHNRLYWYRQTLGQGPEFLTYFQNEAQLEKSRLLSDRFSAERPKGSFSTLEIQRTEQGDSAMYLCASSRGLAGGNEQYFGPGTRLTVT.